This entry concerns a single T cell receptor (beta chain). As yet, its antigen is unknown. Clones were sequenced by immunoSEQ multiplex PCR, and TCRdb holds only the in-frame ones, with some missing. Altogether 2,500,000 or so clones are present, approximately 94% being singletons, with the ten largest covering roughly 0.13%. The sample comes from a study of shared clonotypes between healthy human individuals. Findings and caveats of the study: Non-shared clonotypes displayed generation probabilities falling below those of clonotypes present in all four donors.

Within Nashville, Tennessee resided all donors, each a Caucasian adult. The specimen was naive CD4+ T cells sorted from blood. Subset specified: CD45RA+ positively selected. The clonotype comes from a man younger than 35 in good health.

This CDR3 is CASSSRLAGMEEQYF. CDR3 nucleotides: TGTGCCAGCAGTTCCCGGCTAGCGGGGATGGAGGAGCAGTACTTC. The chain carries TRBV7-6 and TRBJ2-7; 9 bases are shared with TRBD2. The J segment lost 7 bases and the V segment lost 6 bases, leaving 13 bases of the junction unmatched. Germline CDR1 reads SGHVS; CDR2 reads FNYEAQ. The CDR3 has 15 amino acids.